The 19 T cell receptor beta chains in this list originate from one sample, sequenced in a study of human versus mouse CDR3 diversity and MHC coevolution. The table came from immunoSEQ multiplex PCR; TCRdb's copy has only in-frame clones and leaves some out. The sample consists of around 77,000 clones, 80% to 95% of them appearing once. The specimen sequenced was naive CD4+ T cells from blood. Documented subset: CD45RO-negative CD62L-positive naive CD4 T cells. Every receptor here comes from a person aged 30 to 69 in good health.

This clone was recorded a few times. The chain carries TRBV6-6 and TRBJ1-5; D unresolved. Trimming shortened V by 1 base and J by 0 bases, and 7 bases separated the two germline ends. The CDR3 is 15 residues long. Per the germline V gene, CDR1 is MNHNY and CDR2 is SVGAGI (reference sequence). DNA for the CDR3: TGTGCCAGCAGTTACTGGAGGGATAGCAATCAGCCCCAGCATTTT. Protein sequence: CASSYWRDSNQPQHF.

This clone was seen only once. The chain couples TRBV27 to TRBJ2-3; TRBD2 aligns across 7 bases. The germline V gene has CDR1 MNHEY and CDR2 SMNVEV (reference sequence). The junction had 12 bases not matched to a gene; V was cut back by 3 bases and J by 0 bases. The CDR3 spans 18 residues. CDR3 residues: CASSFLLARRGSTDTQYF. The CDR3 DNA reads TGTGCCAGCAGTTTCCTCCTGGCTCGGCGGGGGAGCACAGATACGCAGTATTTT.

The V and J genes are TRBV6-1 and TRBJ2-5; no clear D gene. The CDR3 is made up of 14 amino acids. V lost 6 bases to trimming and J lost 4 bases, with 15 bases between them. Germline assignment: CDR1 MNHNS and CDR2 SASEGT. CDR3 sequence: CASSPPLPLETQYF. Here the CDR3 DNA reads TGTGCCAGCAGCCCCCCACTCCCTCTAGAGACCCAGTACTTC.

This chain uses TRBV9 with TRBJ2-3, with TRBD1 matching over 7 bases. V was clipped by 0 bases and J by 4 bases; unmatched bases: 2. The CDR3 is made up of 14 amino acids. Germline lookup yields CDR1 SGDLS and CDR2 YYNGEE. The CDR3 DNA reads TGTGCCAGCAGCGTAGACACAGGGGCAGATACGCAGTATTTT. Its translation is CASSVDTGADTQYF.

The V gene is TRBV9, the J gene TRBJ2-5, with a tentative D call TRBD1 (6 bases). Trimming stripped 0 bases from V and 5 bases from J, with 11 bases between. CDR1 SGDLS and CDR2 YYNGEE come from the germline V gene. The CDR3 extends over 14 amino acids. The CDR3 DNA follows: TGTGCCAGCAGCGTAGCTGGGGGCGGGGAGACCCAGTACTTC. Translating gives CASSVAGGGETQYF.

The chain combines TRBV29-1 with TRBJ2-3; D gene uncertain. V lost 5 bases to trimming and J lost 3 bases, with 9 bases between them. Per the germline V gene, CDR1 is SQVTM and CDR2 is ANQGSEA. CDR3 length: 12 residues. The CDR3 DNA reads TGCAGCGTTCGATTCGGTACAGATACGCAGTATTTT. Protein sequence: CSVRFGTDTQYF.

This chain uses TRBV4-1 with TRBJ1-2, with D unresolved. The germline CDR1 and CDR2 sequences are MGHRA and YSYEKL. V was trimmed by 1 base and J by 4 bases, leaving 10 bases between them. The CDR3 extends over 14 amino acids. The DNA of the CDR3 is TGCGCCAGCAGCCAAGGGTTACTCGGCTATGGCTACACCTTC. Translated: CASSQGLLGYGYTF.

This rearrangement joins TRBV5-1 to TRBJ2-2; 15 bases are shared with TRBD2. This CDR3 comprises 17 residues. V shed 5 bases and J 6 bases; nucleotides not matched to a gene: 8. Germline CDR1 and CDR2: SGHRS and YFSETQ. The chain's CDR3 is CASSRTSGRAGSGELFF. CDR3 sequence (DNA): TGCGCCAGCAGTCGGACTAGCGGGAGGGCCGGGTCCGGGGAGCTGTTTTTT.

The chain carries TRBV5-1 and TRBJ2-3; D may be TRBD1 (5 bases). V lost 0 bases and J 0 bases, leaving 14 bases between the germline ends. Germline CDR1 and CDR2: SGHRS and YFSETQ. The CDR3 has 17 amino acids. The CDR3 reads CASSLATVDLSTDTQYF. CDR3 in DNA: TGCGCCAGCAGCTTGGCGACAGTCGACCTTAGCACAGATACGCAGTATTTT.

The rearrangement uses TRBV7-9 and TRBJ2-2; 8 nucleotides match TRBD2. The ends lost 1 base at V and 4 bases at J; junction bases unmatched: 5. The CDR3 totals 16 residues. Germline CDR1 SEHNR, CDR2 FQNEAQ (reference sequence). CDR3 amino acids: CASSLVSGGITGELFF. CDR3 sequence (DNA): TGTGCCAGCAGCTTAGTGTCGGGGGGGATCACCGGGGAGCTGTTTTTT.

The J gene is TRBJ1-1, the V gene TRBV28; tentative D call: TRBD1 (6 bases). Germline CDR1 reads MDHEN; CDR2 reads SYDVKM. The CDR3 loop spans 14 amino acids. The V gene lost 5 bases and the J gene lost 1 base, with 11 bases spanning the gap. The CDR3 DNA is TGTGCCAGCAGTCTGGGACACAGGAACACTGAAGCTTTCTTT. It encodes CASSLGHRNTEAFF.

V and J are TRBV29-1 and TRBJ1-1, with a possible D match to TRBD1 (5 bases). Germline assignment: CDR1 SQVTM and CDR2 ANQGSEA. The V end lost 5 bases, the J end lost 4 bases, and 11 bases lay between the germline ends. This CDR3 comprises 12 residues. CDR3 residues: CSVSQGGTEAFF. CDR3 coding DNA: TGCAGCGTTTCTCAGGGCGGCACTGAAGCTTTCTTT.

The J gene is TRBJ2-5, the V gene TRBV29-1; TRBD2 agrees at 9 bases. Germline V gene data show CDR1 as SQVTM and CDR2 as ANQGSEA. The CDR3 spans 13 residues. V shed 3 bases, J shed 4 bases, and the junction held 3 bases outside the gene matches. Here the CDR3 reads CSVDLAGRETQYF. The CDR3 DNA sequence: TGCAGCGTTGATCTAGCGGGGAGAGAGACCCAGTACTTC.

The V and J genes are TRBV27 and TRBJ2-3, with D possibly being TRBD1 (5 bases). Trimming pared 3 bases from V and 8 bases from J, leaving 12 bases between. The CDR3 totals 13 residues. CDR1 is MNHEY and CDR2 is SMNVEV in the germline V gene (reference sequence). CDR3 sequence: CASSFGQGSTQYF. DNA of the CDR3: TGTGCCAGCAGTTTCGGGCAGGGATCTACGCAGTATTTT.

V usage is TRBV5-1 and J usage is TRBJ2-5; 10 bases map to TRBD2. In germline, CDR1 is SGHRS, CDR2 YFSETQ. The CDR3 has 21 residues. Trimming at V came to 0 bases and at J to 2 bases, leaving 19 bases not matched to a gene. This CDR3 reads CASSLDFPRLAGEWRQETQYF. CDR3 in DNA: TGCGCCAGCAGCTTGGATTTCCCCAGGCTAGCGGGAGAATGGAGGCAAGAGACCCAGTACTTC.

This rearrangement joins TRBV2 to TRBJ2-1; a possible D gene is TRBD2 (5 bases). V was clipped by 7 bases and J by 0 bases, with 10 bases between them. The CDR3 length is 14 residues. The germline V gene encodes CDR1 SNHLY and CDR2 FYNNEI. CDR3 protein: CASMMGSSYNEQFF. As DNA, the CDR3 is TGTGCCAGCATGATGGGGAGCTCCTACAATGAGCAGTTCTTC. The whole variable domain, filled in from reference TRBV2 and TRBJ2-1, reads EPEVTQTPSHQVTQMGQEVILRCVPISNHLYFYWYRQILGQKVEFLVSFYNNEISEKSEIFDDQFSVERPDGSNFTLKIRSTKLEDSAMYFCASMMGSSYNEQFFGPGTRLTVL.

The chain uses TRBV5-6 and TRBJ1-1, with D tentatively TRBD1 (5 bases). The CDR3 is made up of 14 amino acids. Looked up from germline, CDR1 is SGHDT and CDR2 is YYEEEE. V was trimmed by 4 bases and J by 7 bases, leaving 17 bases between them. Here the CDR3 DNA reads TGTGCCAGCAGCCCTCCGGGGAGGGGATTTGAAGCTTTCTTT. It codes for CASSPPGRGFEAFF.

The chain recombines TRBV7-9 with TRBJ1-1; 7 bases are shared with TRBD1. Germline loops: CDR1 SEHNR, CDR2 FQNEAQ (reference sequence). J gave up 6 bases and V 1 base, and 2 bases lay outside the gene matches. The CDR3 is made up of 13 amino acids. This CDR3 is CASSLEGAAEAFF. The DNA of the CDR3 is TGTGCCAGCAGCTTAGAGGGGGCTGCTGAAGCTTTCTTT.

The rearrangement uses TRBV7-9 and TRBJ2-5; 7 nucleotides line up with TRBD1. Trimming at V came to 5 bases and at J to 1 base, leaving 4 bases not matched to a gene. CDR1 is SEHNR, CDR2 FQNEAQ, per germline (reference sequence). The CDR3 is made up of 14 amino acids. The CDR3: CASSLGTAQETQYF. In nucleotides, the CDR3 is TGTGCCAGCAGCCTGGGGACAGCCCAAGAGACCCAGTACTTC.